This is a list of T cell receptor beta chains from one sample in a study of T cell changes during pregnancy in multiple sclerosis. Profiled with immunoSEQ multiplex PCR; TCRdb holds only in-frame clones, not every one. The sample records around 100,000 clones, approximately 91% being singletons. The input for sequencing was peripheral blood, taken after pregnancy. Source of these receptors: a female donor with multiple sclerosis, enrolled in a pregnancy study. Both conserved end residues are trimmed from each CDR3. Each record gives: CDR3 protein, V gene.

CDR3aa: ASSIVTGLPSEQY
v_gene: TRBV19

CDR3aa: ASSFPVKRDTNNYGYT
v_gene: TRBV7-9

CDR3aa: ASSRRQGNQPQH
v_gene: TRBV7-8

CDR3aa: ASSLSPPTGSTEAF
v_gene: TRBV28

CDR3aa: ASTSNTEAF
v_gene: TRBV6-1

CDR3aa: ASSPGTGNTEAF
v_gene: TRBV5-1

CDR3aa: ASSTAGGSYEQY
v_gene: TRBV19

CDR3aa: ASSQDRGSGYGYT
v_gene: TRBV4-2

CDR3aa: ASSLGGTVMNGYT
v_gene: TRBV7-9

CDR3aa: ATKTGNSNQPQH
v_gene: TRBV6-1

CDR3aa: ASSKEGPNYGYT
v_gene: TRBV27

CDR3aa: ASSGRDRDYNEQF
v_gene: TRBV6-1

CDR3aa: ASSPRTGAKSFGTDTQY
v_gene: TRBV18

CDR3aa: ASSPDRVGYGYT
v_gene: TRBV5-6

CDR3aa: ACKGLAGQETQY
v_gene: TRBV30

CDR3aa: AWSVSRVLEKLF
v_gene: TRBV30

CDR3aa: ASRGDVSNQPQH
v_gene: TRBV10-3

CDR3aa: ASSLSLGYT
v_gene: TRBV7-9

CDR3aa: SATLETQY
v_gene: TRBV20-1

CDR3aa: SASLTGPQF
v_gene: TRBV20-1

CDR3aa: ASGSPHGGATDTQY
v_gene: TRBV12-5

CDR3aa: AIKDTRYNEQF
v_gene: TRBV10-3

CDR3aa: ASSPLGTGEQY
v_gene: TRBV11-1

CDR3aa: ASSEGRLVDEQF
v_gene: TRBV6-1

CDR3aa: ASSLGRPSNTEAF
v_gene: TRBV5-1

CDR3aa: ASSSSTGFNYGYT
v_gene: TRBV9

CDR3aa: ASNRVGQGPRQPQH
v_gene: TRBV2

CDR3aa: ASLLAGGKDTQY
v_gene: TRBV6-1

CDR3aa: ASSPPTTATNEKLF
v_gene: TRBV5-5

CDR3aa: ASSEGGWPANYGYT
v_gene: TRBV2

CDR3aa: ASSWKGQPDEQF
v_gene: TRBV5-1

CDR3aa: ASRIGQGASYEQY
v_gene: TRBV6-1

CDR3aa: ASSLSGEKGGELF
v_gene: TRBV5-1

CDR3aa: ASSDYWARTYEQY
v_gene: TRBV6-1

CDR3aa: ASSRKRGSDNEQF
v_gene: TRBV7-9

CDR3aa: AIKAGDYDTIY
v_gene: TRBV10-3